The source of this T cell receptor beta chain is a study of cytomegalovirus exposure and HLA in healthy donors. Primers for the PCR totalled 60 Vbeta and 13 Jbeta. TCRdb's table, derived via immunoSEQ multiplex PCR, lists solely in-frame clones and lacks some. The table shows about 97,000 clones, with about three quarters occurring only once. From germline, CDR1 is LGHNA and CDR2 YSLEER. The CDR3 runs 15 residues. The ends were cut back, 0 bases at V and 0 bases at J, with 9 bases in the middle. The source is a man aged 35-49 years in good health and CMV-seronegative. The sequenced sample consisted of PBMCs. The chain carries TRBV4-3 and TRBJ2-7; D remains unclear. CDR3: CASSQDERSSYEQYF. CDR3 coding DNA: TGCGCCAGCAGCCAAGATGAAAGGAGCTCCTACGAGCAGTACTTC.